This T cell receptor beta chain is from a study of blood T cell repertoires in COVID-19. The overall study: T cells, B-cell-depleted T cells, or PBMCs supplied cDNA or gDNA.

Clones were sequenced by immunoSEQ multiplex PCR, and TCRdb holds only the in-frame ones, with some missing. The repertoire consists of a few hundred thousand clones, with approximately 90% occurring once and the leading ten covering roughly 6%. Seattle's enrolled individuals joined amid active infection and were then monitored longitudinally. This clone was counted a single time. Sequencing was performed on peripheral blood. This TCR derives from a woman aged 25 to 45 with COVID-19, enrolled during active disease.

The CDR3 DNA reads as TGTGCCAGCAGCTTGAGAGGGGGCATAACCTACGAGCAGTACGTC. Translation gives CASSLRGGITYEQYV. The V and J genes are TRBV7-2 and TRBJ2-7; TRBD1 agrees at 7 bases. This CDR3 comprises 15 residues. Germline-derived CDR1 and CDR2 are SGHTA and FQGNSA. J was trimmed by 2 bases and V by 3 bases; bases with no gene match: 7.